These T cell receptor beta chains were read from a single sample in a study of blood T cell repertoires in COVID-19. Clones were read by immunoSEQ multiplex PCR, and TCRdb kept only the in-frame ones, dropping some. Altogether around 250,000 clones are present, 83% being singletons, with the ten largest covering 4.5% to 7%. Sequences were obtained from peripheral blood. The receptors derive from an older man with acute or convalescent COVID-19. Each CDR3 is given with its conserved first and last residue. Each record gives: V gene, clone size, J gene, D gene, CDR3 protein, CDR3 DNA. D genes are given only for firm matches. Expanded clones get a size class; other rows say once, few or many, or leave the size out.

>TRBV5-1|-|TRBJ2-5|TRBD2
CASSLGPLAGEQTQYF
TGCGCCAGCAGCTTGGGCCCACTAGCGGGAGAACAGACCCAGTACTTC
>TRBV5-1|-|TRBJ1-3|-
CASSLDGSSGNTIYF
TGCGCCAGCAGCCTCGACGGGAGCTCTGGAAACACCATATATTTT
>TRBV27|-|TRBJ2-3|TRBD2
CASSLSLAGTDTQYF
TGTGCCAGCAGTTTGAGTCTAGCGGGCACAGATACGCAGTATTTT
>TRBV28|-|TRBJ2-1|TRBD2
CASSPPRTSGGEQFF
TGTGCCAGCAGTCCCCCGCGGACTAGCGGCGGGGAGCAGTTCTTC
>TRBV6-5|once|TRBJ2-7|TRBD1
CASRGQTTPYEQYF
TGTGCCAGCAGGGGACAGACAACCCCCTACGAGCAGTACTTC
>TRBV7-2|-|TRBJ2-7|-
CASSLEVGSSYEQYF
TGTGCCAGCAGCTTAGAAGTCGGGAGCTCCTACGAGCAGTACTTC
>TRBV5-1|-|TRBJ2-7|TRBD2
CASSPTPGGYEQYF
TGCGCCAGCAGCCCCACCCCGGGAGGCTACGAGCAGTACTTC
>TRBV6-1|-|TRBJ2-7|TRBD1
CASSEPSRGGTGAYEQYF
TGTGCCAGCAGTGAACCCAGCAGGGGGGGGACAGGGGCCTACGAGCAGTACTTC
>TRBV4-1|-|TRBJ2-3|-
CASSQARPLAHVGGTQYF
TGCGCCAGCAGCCAAGCCAGGCCCCTAGCGCACGTGGGGGGTACGCAGTATTTT
>TRBV20-1|-|TRBJ2-3|TRBD1
CSASDRGQGDTQYF
TGCAGTGCTAGTGACAGGGGGCAAGGAGATACGCAGTATTTT
>TRBV24-1|-|TRBJ2-2|TRBD1
CATSGDRDNTGELFF
TGTGCCACCAGTGGGGACAGGGACAACACCGGGGAGCTGTTTTTT
>TRBV5-6|-|TRBJ1-2|-
CASSLPGGYGYTF
TGTGCCAGCAGCTTGCCAGGAGGCTATGGCTACACCTTC
>TRBV4-2|-|TRBJ2-7|-
CASSRTYYFPYEQYF
TGTGCCAGCAGCCGAACATACTATTTTCCCTACGAGCAGTACTTC
>TRBV6-5|-|TRBJ2-7|-
CASSYSRRPLSYEQYF
TGTGCCAGCAGTTACTCACGGAGACCTCTTTCCTACGAGCAGTACTTC
>TRBV24-1|-|TRBJ2-7|-
CATGAYGEQYF
TGTGCCACCGGGGCTTATGGCGAGCAGTACTTC
>TRBV19|few|TRBJ2-2|TRBD1
CASSIRTGGASGELFF
TGTGCCAGTAGTATCCGGACAGGGGGCGCTTCCGGGGAGCTGTTTTTT
>TRBV5-1|-|TRBJ2-5|TRBD1
CASSLGTGGYETQYF
TGCGCCAGCAGCTTGGGGACAGGGGGCTACGAGACCCAGTACTTC